Following are 20 T cell receptor beta chains from one sample sequenced in a study of blood T cell repertoires in COVID-19. Sequencing was performed with immunoSEQ multiplex PCR; in TCRdb, only in-frame clones are kept and a portion is missing. The table lists around 300,000 clones, under 90% of them singletons, with less than 3.5% in the top ten. The sample consisted of peripheral blood. The receptors were gathered from a woman aged 25 to 39 with COVID-19, enrolled during active disease.

The rearrangement links TRBV5-8 to TRBJ2-1, with TRBD1 identical over 9 bases. Per the germline V gene, CDR1 is SGHTS and CDR2 is YDEGEE. V trimming: 5 bases; J trimming: 5 bases; junction bases outside the gene matches: 11. CDR3 length equals 16 residues. The chain's CDR3 is CASRLFRTGADNEQFF. CDR3 DNA sequence: TGTGCCAGCAGACTCTTCCGGACAGGGGCAGACAATGAGCAGTTCTTC.

This chain uses TRBV19 with TRBJ1-2; no reliable D call. The CDR3 sequence is 16 residues long. Looked up from germline, CDR1 is LNHDA and CDR2 is SQIVND (reference sequence). Trimming took 3 bases from V and 4 from J, leaving 18 bases between them. CDR3 residues: CASSMPPRQSSYGYTF. The CDR3 DNA is TGTGCCAGTAGTATGCCCCCGCGGCAGAGTTCCTATGGCTACACCTTC. The full variable domain, its missing parts supplied by reference TRBV19 and TRBJ1-2, is DGGITQSPKYLFRKEGQNVTLSCEQNLNHDAMYWYRQDPGQGLRLIYYSQIVNDFQKGDIAEGYSVSREKKESFPLTVTSAQKNPTAFYLCASSMPPRQSSYGYTFGSGTRLTVV.

This clone occurred once. The chain joins TRBV28 to TRBJ2-3; no clear D. Trimming left V 4 bases short and J 5 bases short, with 7 bases between. The CDR3 is 12 residues long. Looked up from germline, CDR1 is MDHEN and CDR2 is SYDVKM. The CDR3 DNA is TGTGCCAGCAGTTCCTTATTAGATACGCAGTATTTT. This codes for CASSSLLDTQYF.

This chain joins TRBV6-5 and TRBJ1-2; D may be TRBD1 (6 bases). The CDR3 is 15 amino acids. The germline V and J ends were trimmed by 6 bases and 4 bases, with 18 bases remaining between them. Germline V gives CDR1 MNHEY, CDR2 SVGAGI. Here the CDR3 reads CASRKLGADAYGYTF. The CDR3 region has the DNA TGTGCCAGCAGAAAGCTGGGGGCTGATGCCTATGGCTACACCTTC.

This clone was picked up one time. Germline and junction disagree at one end, which may indicate a read error. CDR3 nucleotide sequence: TGTGCCAGCAGCGAAGATGGGAGCCTAACCTATGGCTACACCTTC. It specifies CASSEDGSLTYGYTF. The chain uses TRBV3-1 (or the pseudogene TRBV3-2) and TRBJ1-2, with unresolved D. Germline V gene sequence: CDR1 LGHDT, CDR2 YNNKEL (reference sequence). This CDR3 is built from 15 residues.

V is TRBV6-5 and J is TRBJ2-3; TRBD2 might be the D (6 bases). This CDR3 is 14 amino acids long. Trimming removed 6 bases from V and 2 bases from J, with 12 bases in between. Germline CDR1 and CDR2: MNHEY and SVGAGI. The CDR3 bases are TGTGCCAGCAGCCGGGGGAGCGACACAGATACGCAGTATTTT. Amino acids: CASSRGSDTDTQYF.

This chain connects TRBV6-5 to TRBJ1-2, with 9 bases matching TRBD1. This CDR3 contains 15 residues. Germline-derived CDR1 and CDR2 are MNHEY and SVGAGI. J lost 4 bases, V lost 6 bases, and 9 bases had no gene match. Written as DNA, the CDR3 is TGTGCCAGCAGATTCAGGGACAGGGATCCCTATGGCTACACCTTC. Amino acids: CASRFRDRDPYGYTF.

The rearrangement links TRBV20-1 to TRBJ2-5; D is perhaps TRBD2 (6 bases). The V gene lost 3 bases and the J gene lost 5 bases, with 13 bases spanning the gap. Germline V gives CDR1 DFQATT, CDR2 SNEGSKA (reference sequence). This CDR3 contains 13 residues. The CDR3 region is CSASWGELETQYF. In DNA, the CDR3 is TGCAGTGCTAGTTGGGGGGAGCTTGAGACCCAGTACTTC.

The chain has TRBV5-5 and TRBJ1-4; 9 bases map to TRBD1. The germline V gene has CDR1 SGHKS and CDR2 YYEKEE (reference sequence). The CDR3 has 16 residues. The V and J ends lost 0 bases and 10 bases, in that order; junction bases with no gene match: 10. The CDR3 DNA follows: TGTGCCAGCAGCTTGGAAGGGGACAGGGTGTTATCAAAACTGTTTTTT. It specifies CASSLEGDRVLSKLFF.

CDR3 amino acids: CSVAGREDEKLFF. The CDR3 DNA is TGCAGCGTTGCGGGAAGGGAGGATGAAAAACTGTTTTTT. The rearrangement uses TRBV29-1 and TRBJ1-4; D remains unclear. The CDR3 has 13 amino acids. V dropped 4 bases and J dropped 6 bases, with 12 bases sitting between them. CDR1 is SQVTM and CDR2 is ANQGSEA in the germline V gene.

The J gene is TRBJ2-6, the V gene TRBV29-1, with D possibly being TRBD1 (6 bases). CDR1 is SQVTM, CDR2 ANQGSEA, per germline. Trimming left V 6 bases short and J 0 bases short, with 9 bases between. The CDR3 is 14 amino acids. The CDR3 protein is CSVRGGSGANVLTF. CDR3 bases: TGCAGCGTCCGAGGGGGCTCTGGGGCCAACGTCCTGACTTTC.

This chain joins TRBV5-1 and TRBJ2-1; 10 bases match TRBD1. Germline V gives CDR1 SGHRS, CDR2 YFSETQ. Unmatched junction bases numbered 9, after V lost 4 bases and J lost 5 bases. The CDR3 runs to 16 residues. The CDR3 loop reads CASSVMGQGLDNEQFF. For the CDR3, the DNA is TGCGCCAGCAGCGTGATGGGACAGGGGTTGGACAATGAGCAGTTCTTC.

The chain has TRBV10-3 and TRBJ2-7; 8 bases map to TRBD2. Per germline, CDR1 ENHRY and CDR2 SYGVKD. With V trimmed by 6 bases and J by 3 bases, 7 bases remained unmatched. The CDR3 length is 14 residues. CDR3 bases: TGTGCCATCAGATCGGAGCGGGAGAGCTACGAGCAGTACTTC. It codes for CAIRSERESYEQYF.

This chain uses TRBV10-2 with TRBJ2-1; 12 bases fit TRBD2. CDR1 WSHSY and CDR2 SAAADI come from the germline V gene. The V gene end was trimmed by 6 bases and the J gene end by 8 bases; junction bases not matched to a gene: 5. The CDR3 is 14 amino acids. CDR3 protein: CASRLAGGADEQFF. The CDR3 region has the DNA TGCGCCAGCAGGCTAGCGGGAGGGGCTGATGAGCAGTTCTTC.

This clone has just one count. The chain links TRBV5-4 to TRBJ1-2; D call uncertain. The CDR3 loop spans 14 amino acids. Trimming removed 5 bases at V and 4 bases at J, with 15 bases between. Germline V CDR1 and CDR2: SGHNT, YYREEE (reference sequence). The CDR3 region is CASSREAALYGYTF. In DNA, the CDR3 is TGTGCCAGCAGTAGGGAGGCAGCTCTCTATGGCTACACCTTC. The variable domain in full, with the rest retrieved from reference TRBV5-4 and TRBJ1-2, is ETGVTQSPTHLIKTRGQQVTLRCSSQSGHNTVSWYQQALGQGPQFIFQYYREEENGRGNFPPRFSGLQFPNYSSELNVNALELDDSALYLCASSREAALYGYTFGSGTRLTVV.

V gene TRBV28 combines with J gene TRBJ1-5; 7 bases line up with TRBD1. Trimming took 5 bases from V and 4 from J; bases not matched to a gene: 8. There are 15 residues in the CDR3. CDR1 and CDR2 from the germline V gene are MDHEN and SYDVKM. The CDR3 bases are TGTGCCAGCAGTCCCCGGGACAGAATAAATCAGCCCCAGCATTTT. Residues: CASSPRDRINQPQHF.

V gene TRBV6-5 combines with J gene TRBJ2-7, with 10 bases aligning to TRBD1. Trimming at V came to 3 bases and at J to 4 bases, leaving 6 bases not matched to a gene. Germline V gives CDR1 MNHEY, CDR2 SVGAGI. CDR3 length: 15 residues. The CDR3 bases are TGTGCCAGCAGTTATCGGGACAGGGGAATATACGAGCAGTACTTC. Its translation is CASSYRDRGIYEQYF.

The chain employs TRBV2 and TRBJ2-7, with 8 positions matching TRBD1. The CDR3 extends over 15 amino acids. Germline V CDR1 and CDR2: SNHLY, FYNNEI. V shed 6 bases and J 2 bases; nucleotides not matched to a gene: 9. The DNA for the CDR3 is TGTGCCAGCAGGAAGGAGGGGGACAGGACCTACGAGCAGTACTTC. Residues: CASRKEGDRTYEQYF.

CDR3 residues: CATRSGTGNSYEQYF. In DNA form, the CDR3 reads TGTGCCACCAGATCCGGGACAGGAAACTCCTACGAGCAGTACTTC. The rearrangement uses TRBV6-5 and TRBJ2-7; 8 nucleotides line up with TRBD1. The germline V gene encodes CDR1 MNHEY and CDR2 SVGAGI. Trimming removed 10 bases from V and 0 bases from J; junction bases left unmatched: 11. CDR3 length: 15 amino acids.

This rearrangement joins TRBV7-2 to TRBJ2-1; 12 positions agree with TRBD2. The CDR3 loop spans 15 amino acids. Trimming cost V 2 bases and J 8 bases; bases outside gene matches: 4. Germline V gene sequence: CDR1 SGHTA, CDR2 FQGNSA. CDR3 sequence: CASSLLLAGGDEQFF. The CDR3 DNA reads TGTGCCAGCAGCTTATTACTAGCGGGAGGCGATGAGCAGTTCTTC.